These 18 T cell receptor beta chains originate from one sample sequenced in a study of molecular identifiers for immune sequencing clone quantification. TCRdb re-derived calls from the PCR reads in MiXCR, one entry per CDR3 protein. The sample contains some 590,000 distinct CDR3 sequences, about 25% of which appear only once. Sequencing input: naive CD8+ T cells from blood, with Jurkat cell RNA spiked in. Subset noted: FACS-sorted CD8+CD4-CCR7+CD45RA+ naive T cells. Source of these receptors: a human donor in good health. Some libraries in this study had Jurkat cell RNA spiked in.

Regarding this clonotype: A clone one base away is much larger, so this may be a read error. J is TRBJ1-2 and V is TRBV4-1; the match to TRBD1 covers 7 bases. The CDR3 has 16 amino acids. Germline V gene data show CDR1 as MGHRA and CDR2 as YSYEKL. Losses at the gene ends were 6 bases for V and 8 bases for J; bases not matched to a gene: 18. This CDR3 is CASSRGQVDRPSGYTF. The CDR3 DNA follows: TGCGCCAGCAGTCGAGGACAGGTGGACAGGCCTTCGGGCTACACCTTC.

As regards this clonotype: A much larger clone is a single base away; this may be a read error. The chain has TRBV4-1 and TRBJ2-3; 7 nucleotides line up with TRBD2. The V and J ends lost 0 bases and 1 base, in that order; junction bases with no gene match: 10. The CDR3 spans 18 residues. Germline V gene lookup returns CDR1 MGHRA and CDR2 YSYEKL. The DNA for the CDR3 is TGCGCCAGCAGCCAAGACGTTAGTAAGCGGGGTGGCACAGATACGCAGTATTTT. The encoded protein is CASSQDVSKRGGTDTQYF.

The chain employs TRBV30 and TRBJ2-1, with 15 nucleotides matching TRBD2. CDR3 length: 14 residues. Germline CDR1 is GTSNPN and CDR2 is SVGIG (reference sequence). Unmatched junction bases numbered 5, after V lost 4 bases and J lost 10 bases. Here the CDR3 DNA reads TGTGCCTGGACCGGACTAGCGGGAGGGCCCGAGCAGTTCTTC. Amino acids: CAWTGLAGGPEQFF.

On this clonotype: This CDR3 is missing its conserved last phenylalanine or tryptophan, likely due to a read error. The rearrangement links TRBV27 to TRBJ2-3; no firm D call. The CDR3 is 14 amino acids. Trimming left V 3 bases short and J 2 bases short, with 9 bases between. The V gene's germline CDR1 is MNHEY and CDR2 SMNVEV (reference sequence). The CDR3 bases are TGTGCCAGCAGTTTTTGGAGTCACACAGATACGCAGTATCTT. It specifies CASSFWSHTDTQYL.

As for this clonotype: A much larger clone sits a single nucleotide away, making a read error possible. This sequence joins TRBV28 and TRBJ2-7; the D call may be TRBD1 or TRBD2 (5 bases each). The germline V gene encodes CDR1 MDHEN and CDR2 SYDVKM. The CDR3 sequence is 13 residues long. The CDR3 reads CARSFGASYEQYF. For the CDR3, the DNA is TGTGCCAGGAGTTTCGGGGCTTCCTACGAGCAGTACTTC.

The chain recombines TRBV5-1 with TRBJ2-7; possibly TRBD1 for D (5 bases). V lost 5 bases, J lost 1 base, and 13 bases lay in between. This CDR3 comprises 14 residues. Looked up from germline, CDR1 is SGHRS and CDR2 is YFSETQ. For the CDR3, the DNA is TGCGCCAGCAGACAGGATCGAGCTTCCTACGAGCAGTACTTC. This codes for CASRQDRASYEQYF.

This clonotype was seen repeatedly, ten times or more. The chain carries TRBV12-3 or TRBV12-4 and TRBJ2-5; D is undetermined. V was cut by 5 bases and J by 9 bases, with 16 bases left in between. The CDR3 consists of 13 residues. The CDR3 sequence: CASSTAPEVAQYF. The CDR3 nucleotides read TGTGCCAGCAGTACCGCCCCTGAAGTGGCCCAGTACTTC.

Details on this clonotype: This may stem from a read error, because a much larger clone lies one nucleotide away. The V gene is TRBV5-1, the J gene TRBJ1-4, with D unclear. Germline CDR1 and CDR2: SGHRS and YFSETQ. This CDR3 comprises 17 residues. The CDR3 DNA reads as TGCGCCAGCAGCTTGGATGCAGCTTCGACAACTGATGAAAAACTGTTTTTT. Protein product: CASSLDAASTTDEKLFF.

The chain recombines TRBV7-9 with TRBJ1-4; a possible D gene is TRBD1 (5 bases). Deletions cut 7 bases from V and 8 bases from J, with 14 bases between. CDR3 size: 13 residues. CDR1 is SEHNR, CDR2 FQNEAQ, per germline (reference sequence). The CDR3 here is CASTSGISEKLFF. CDR3 coding DNA: TGTGCCAGCACATCAGGGATCTCGGAAAAACTGTTTTTT.

This clonotype has just a few counts. The chain couples TRBV19 to TRBJ2-7; TRBD2 agrees at 9 bases. V shed 10 bases, J shed 3 bases, and the junction held 10 bases outside the gene matches. Per germline, CDR1 LNHDA and CDR2 SQIVND (reference sequence). CDR3 size: 14 residues. The CDR3 loop reads CATTGTSGFYEQYF. The CDR3, as DNA: TGTGCCACCACGGGAACTAGCGGGTTCTACGAGCAGTACTTC.

The rearrangement joins TRBV15 to TRBJ2-3; 7 bases agree with TRBD1. Trimming removed 3 bases from V and 3 bases from J; junction bases left unmatched: 12. CDR1 is LNHNV, CDR2 YYDKDF, per germline (reference sequence). The CDR3 sequence is 17 residues long. The CDR3 nucleotides are TGTGCCACCAGCAGGGACAACCCGGGACAGAATACAGATACGCAGTATTTT. Its protein product is CATSRDNPGQNTDTQYF.

This clonotype was picked up many times. The chain employs TRBV24-1 and TRBJ2-2; tentative D call: TRBD2 (5 bases). Trimming took 0 bases from V and 3 from J, leaving 10 bases between them. The CDR3 sequence is 16 residues long. The germline V gene encodes CDR1 KGHDR and CDR2 SFDVKD. Here the CDR3 DNA reads TGTGCCACCAGTGATTTGGAGGGATGGGACACCGGGGAGCTGTTTTTT. Translating gives CATSDLEGWDTGELFF.

The genes are TRBV7-6 and TRBJ2-1, with TRBD2 matching over 10 bases. CDR3 length: 17 residues. Trimming at V came to 5 bases and at J to 4 bases, leaving 11 bases not matched to a gene. Germline CDR1 SGHVS, CDR2 FNYEAQ. As DNA, the CDR3 is TGTGCCAGCAGCCACGGACTAGCGGAAGCTCTTTACAATGAGCAGTTCTTC. It yields the protein CASSHGLAEALYNEQFF.

The V call is TRBV25-1, the J call TRBJ1-5; D ambiguous. The CDR3 runs to 13 residues. Germline V gene lookup returns CDR1 MGHDK and CDR2 SYGVNS. Between the trimmed V and J ends, which lost 6 bases and 0 bases, there was a span of 6 bases. CDR3 sequence reads: CASRQNSNQPQHF. The CDR3, as DNA: TGTGCCAGCAGGCAGAATAGCAATCAGCCCCAGCATTTT.

In this sample, this clonotype turned up a few times. Compared with germline, one end of the junction differs, possibly owing to a read error. The genes are TRBV10-1 and TRBJ2-7; D gene uncertain. The CDR3 spans 10 residues. CDR1 is WNHNN and CDR2 is SYGVQD in the germline V gene (reference sequence). In DNA form, the CDR3 reads TGCGCCAGCGTCTTCGGCATCTGGTCCTTC. It specifies CASVFGIWSF.

Worth noting for this clonotype: A much bigger clone sits one base away, suggesting this may be a read error. The gene calls are TRBV11-3 and TRBJ2-3; D remains unclear. Germline CDR1 and CDR2: SGHNT and YENEEA. The CDR3 consists of 14 residues. In nucleotides, the CDR3 is TGTGCCCGCAGCTCCTCCGCCGACACAGATACGCAGTATTTT. It codes for CARSSSADTDTQYF.

The chain employs TRBV10-2 and TRBJ2-7; 10 bases fit TRBD1. CDR1 and CDR2 (germline): WSHSY, SAAADI. The CDR3 has 13 amino acids. The junction had 6 bases not matched to a gene; V was cut back by 8 bases and J by 5 bases. DNA of the CDR3: TGCGCCAGCCGGGACAGGGGTTTCCACGAGCAGTACTTC. This translates into CASRDRGFHEQYF.

In this sample, this clonotype turned up a few times. The CDR3 reads CASSQSVLEFDEQYF. The CDR3 bases are TGCGCCAGCAGCCAATCGGTACTAGAGTTCGACGAGCAGTACTTC. This rearrangement joins TRBV4-3 to TRBJ2-7; weak D call: TRBD2 (5 bases). The germline CDR1 and CDR2 sequences are LGHNA and YSLEER. Trimming took off 2 bases at V and 5 bases at J, with 16 bases between the two ends. CDR3 size: 15 residues.